This T cell receptor (beta chain) was recorded in a study of neoadjuvant anti-PD-1 for oral cavity cancer. Study background: Patients without progression received a fourth nivolumab dose around day 43, then surgical resection on days 50-56.

Most PBMC samples had 480 ng input DNA in six replicates. The data were produced by immunoSEQ multiplex PCR, yet TCRdb's version contains in-frame clones alone and is incomplete. The sample comprises tens of thousands of clones, 80% to 90% of which are singletons, and 2.5% to 3% rests with the top ten. The germline gives CDR1 LGHNT, CDR2 FRNRAP. V lost 0 bases and J lost 0, with 11 bases in between. The CDR3 contains 17 residues. Time point indicated: after neoadjuvant nivolumab, at surgical resection. No culture or expansion preceded analysis of these blood cells. This clonotype originated in a person aged 35 to 85 with oral cavity squamous cell carcinoma. This specimen was PBMCs, taken after nivolumab (anti-PD-1) treatment. This sequence joins TRBV12-5 and TRBJ1-4; unclear D gene. CDR3 nucleotide sequence: TGTGCTAGTGGTTTGGTTGCAGGTCTTGCAACTAATGAAAAACTGTTTTTT. It specifies CASGLVAGLATNEKLFF.